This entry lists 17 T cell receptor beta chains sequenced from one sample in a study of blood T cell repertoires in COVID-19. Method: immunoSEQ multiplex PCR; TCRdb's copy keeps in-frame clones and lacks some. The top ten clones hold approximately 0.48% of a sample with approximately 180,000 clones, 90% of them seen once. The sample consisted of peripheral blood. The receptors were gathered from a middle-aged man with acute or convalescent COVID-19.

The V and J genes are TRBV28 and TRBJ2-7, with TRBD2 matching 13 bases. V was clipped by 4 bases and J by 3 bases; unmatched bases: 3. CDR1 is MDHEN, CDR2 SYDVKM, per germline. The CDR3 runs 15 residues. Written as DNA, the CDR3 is TGTGCCAGCAGTTACGGGACTAGCGGGATCTACGAGCAGTACTTC. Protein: CASSYGTSGIYEQYF.

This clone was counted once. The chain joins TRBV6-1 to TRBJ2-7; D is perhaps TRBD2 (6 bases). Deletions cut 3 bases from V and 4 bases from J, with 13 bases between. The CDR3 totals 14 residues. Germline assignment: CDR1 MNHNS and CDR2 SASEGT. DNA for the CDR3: TGTGCCAGCAGTGACGGGGGAGCTCGGTACGAGCAGTACTTC. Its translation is CASSDGGARYEQYF.

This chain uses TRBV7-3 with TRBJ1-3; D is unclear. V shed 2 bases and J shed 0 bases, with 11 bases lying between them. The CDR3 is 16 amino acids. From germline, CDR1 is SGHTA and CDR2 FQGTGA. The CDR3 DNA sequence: TGTGCCAGCAGCTTAGAGGGCACCAGCTCTGGAAACACCATATATTTT. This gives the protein CASSLEGTSSGNTIYF.

Written as DNA, the CDR3 is TGTGCCAGCAGCTTAGAACAGGGGAACACTGAAGCTTTCTTT. The encoded protein is CASSLEQGNTEAFF. The rearrangement joins TRBV7-2 to TRBJ1-1; weak D call: TRBD1 (6 bases). CDR1 and CDR2 (germline): SGHTA, FQGNSA. Trimming removed 1 base at V and 1 base at J, with 7 bases between. There are 14 residues in the CDR3.

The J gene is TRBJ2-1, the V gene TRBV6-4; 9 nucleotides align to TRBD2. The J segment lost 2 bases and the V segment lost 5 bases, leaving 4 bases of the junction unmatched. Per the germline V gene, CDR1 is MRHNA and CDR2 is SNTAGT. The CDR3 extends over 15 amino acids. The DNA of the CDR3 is TGTGCCAGCAGTCTAAGCGGGGGGCCCTACAATGAGCAGTTCTTC. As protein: CASSLSGGPYNEQFF.

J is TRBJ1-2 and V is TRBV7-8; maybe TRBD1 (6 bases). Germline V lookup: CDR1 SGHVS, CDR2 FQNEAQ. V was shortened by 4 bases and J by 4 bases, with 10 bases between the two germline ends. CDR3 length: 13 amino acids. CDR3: CASSSGTPYGYTF. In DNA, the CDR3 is TGTGCCAGCAGCTCTGGGACACCCTATGGCTACACCTTC.

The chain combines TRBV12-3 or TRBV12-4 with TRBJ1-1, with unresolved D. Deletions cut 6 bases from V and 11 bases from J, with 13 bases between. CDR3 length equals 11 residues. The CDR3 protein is CASSSGLVAFF. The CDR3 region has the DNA TGTGCCAGCAGCTCCGGTTTAGTTGCTTTCTTT.

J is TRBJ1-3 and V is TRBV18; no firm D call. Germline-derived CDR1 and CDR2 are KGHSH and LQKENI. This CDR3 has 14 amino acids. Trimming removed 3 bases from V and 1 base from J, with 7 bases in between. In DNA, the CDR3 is TGTGCCAGCTCACCGGCGGGATCTGGAAACACCATATATTTT. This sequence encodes CASSPAGSGNTIYF.

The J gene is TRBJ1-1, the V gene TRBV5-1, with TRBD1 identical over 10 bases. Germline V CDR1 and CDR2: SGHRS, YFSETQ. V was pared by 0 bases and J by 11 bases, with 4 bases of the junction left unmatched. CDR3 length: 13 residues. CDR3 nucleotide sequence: TGCGCCAGCAGCTTGGCCGGGGGACAGGGGGCTTTCTTT. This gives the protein CASSLAGGQGAFF.

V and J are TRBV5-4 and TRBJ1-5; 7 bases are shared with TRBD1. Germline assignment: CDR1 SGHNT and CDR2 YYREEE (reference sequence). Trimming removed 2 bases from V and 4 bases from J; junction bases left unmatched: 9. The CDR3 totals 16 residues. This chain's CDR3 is CASSFNPGTVNQPQHF. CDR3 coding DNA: TGTGCCAGCAGCTTCAACCCCGGGACAGTAAATCAGCCCCAGCATTTT. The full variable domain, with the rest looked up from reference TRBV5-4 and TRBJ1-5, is ETGVTQSPTHLIKTRGQQVTLRCSSQSGHNTVSWYQQALGQGPQFIFQYYREEENGRGNFPPRFSGLQFPNYSSELNVNALELDDSALYLCASSFNPGTVNQPQHFGDGTRLSIL.

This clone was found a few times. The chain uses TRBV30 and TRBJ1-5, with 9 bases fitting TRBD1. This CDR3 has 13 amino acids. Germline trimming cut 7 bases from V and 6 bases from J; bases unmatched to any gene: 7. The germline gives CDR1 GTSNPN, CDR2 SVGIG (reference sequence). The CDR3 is CALQGAGGQPQHF. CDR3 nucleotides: TGTGCCTTACAGGGGGCCGGGGGTCAGCCCCAGCATTTT.

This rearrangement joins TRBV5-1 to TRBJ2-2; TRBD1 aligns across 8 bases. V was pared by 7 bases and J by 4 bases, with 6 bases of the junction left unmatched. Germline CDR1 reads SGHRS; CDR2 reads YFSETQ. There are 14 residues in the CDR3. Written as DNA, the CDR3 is TGCGCCAGCCAGACAGGGGTGGGCACCGGGGAGCTGTTTTTT. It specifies CASQTGVGTGELFF.

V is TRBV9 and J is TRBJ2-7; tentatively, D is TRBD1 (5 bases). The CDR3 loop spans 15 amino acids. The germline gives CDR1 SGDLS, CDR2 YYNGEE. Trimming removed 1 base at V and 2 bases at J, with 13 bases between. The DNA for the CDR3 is TGTGCCAGCAGCGTACCCGACAGTTTAGCCTACGAGCAGTACTTC. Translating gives CASSVPDSLAYEQYF.

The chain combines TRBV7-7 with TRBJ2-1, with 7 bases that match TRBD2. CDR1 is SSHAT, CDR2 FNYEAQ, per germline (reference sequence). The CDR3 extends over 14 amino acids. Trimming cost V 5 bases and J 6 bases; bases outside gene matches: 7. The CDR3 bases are TGTGCCAGCAGCCCGAGGCCTAGCGGCAATGAGCAGTTCTTC. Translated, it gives CASSPRPSGNEQFF.

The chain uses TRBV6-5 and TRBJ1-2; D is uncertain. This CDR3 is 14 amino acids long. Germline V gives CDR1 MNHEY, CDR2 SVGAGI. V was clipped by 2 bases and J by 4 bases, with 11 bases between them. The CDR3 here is CASSYREGSYGYTF. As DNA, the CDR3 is TGTGCCAGCAGTTACAGGGAGGGCAGCTATGGCTACACCTTC.

CDR3 sequence reads: CASSPKGGGPYNEQFF. CDR3 DNA sequence: TGTGCCAGTAGCCCAAAGGGCGGGGGGCCTTACAATGAGCAGTTCTTC. The genes are TRBV19 and TRBJ2-1; the match to TRBD2 covers 8 bases. Trimming cost V 6 bases and J 4 bases; bases outside gene matches: 11. Germline V gene lookup returns CDR1 LNHDA and CDR2 SQIVND (reference sequence). This CDR3 is built from 16 residues.

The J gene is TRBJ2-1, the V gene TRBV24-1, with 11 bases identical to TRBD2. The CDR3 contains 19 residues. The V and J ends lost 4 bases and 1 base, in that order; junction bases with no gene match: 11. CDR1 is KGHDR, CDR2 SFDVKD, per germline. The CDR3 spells CATSDYIRTSGRSYNEQFF. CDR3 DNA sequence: TGTGCCACCAGTGACTATATACGGACTAGCGGGCGATCCTACAATGAGCAGTTCTTC.